The 13 T cell receptor beta chains presented below share a single source sample, sequenced in a study of blood T cell repertoires in COVID-19. TCRdb's table, derived via immunoSEQ multiplex PCR, lists solely in-frame clones and lacks some. The table lists about 310,000 clones, approximately 86% of them singletons. Sequenced material: peripheral blood. The receptor set was obtained from a man aged 70-80 years with acute or convalescent COVID-19.

V gene TRBV28 combines with J gene TRBJ2-2; D may be TRBD2 (7 bases). The germline V and J ends were trimmed by 10 bases and 5 bases, with 17 bases remaining between them. Germline V gives CDR1 MDHEN, CDR2 SYDVKM. The CDR3 has 14 amino acids. The CDR3 loop reads CATLKGGGTGELFF. DNA of the CDR3: TGTGCCACCTTGAAAGGGGGAGGGACCGGGGAGCTGTTTTTT. Supplemented by reference TRBV28 and TRBJ2-2, the full variable domain reads DVKVTQSSRYLVKRTGEKVFLECVQDMDHENMFWYRQDPGLGLRLIYFSYDVKMKEKGDIPEGYSVSREKKERFSLILESASTNQTSMYLCATLKGGGTGELFFGEGSRLTVL.

The chain has TRBV11-3 and TRBJ2-1; 13 bases are a match to TRBD2. Germline CDR1 is SGHNT and CDR2 is YENEEA. The CDR3 sequence is 18 residues long. V shed 4 bases and J 10 bases; nucleotides not matched to a gene: 16. For the CDR3, the DNA is TGTGCCAGCAGCTACTCGGGACTAGCGGGACGCCCGGCGAAGGAGCAGTTCTTC. This encodes CASSYSGLAGRPAKEQFF.

Only one count was recorded for this clone. The chain is built from TRBV5-6 and TRBJ2-3, with D perhaps TRBD2 (5 bases). The length of the CDR3 is 15 residues. V shed 2 bases and J shed 0 bases, with 10 bases lying between them. CDR1 is SGHDT, CDR2 YYEEEE, per germline. CDR3 protein: CASSFLRTSTDTQYF. DNA of the CDR3: TGTGCCAGCAGCTTTCTACGGACTAGCACAGATACGCAGTATTTT.

There are a few counts of this clone. The gene calls are TRBV2 and TRBJ2-7; TRBD1 aligns across 7 bases. After removal of 10 bases from V and 1 base from J, the junction contained 4 bases not matched to a gene. Germline CDR1 reads SNHLY; CDR2 reads FYNNEI. The CDR3 spans 12 residues. The CDR3 bases are TGTGCCATCCGGGGACAGTCCTACGAGCAGTACTTC. This gives the protein CAIRGQSYEQYF.

Only a few counts were recorded for this clone. V and J are TRBV30 and TRBJ1-6, with TRBD1 as a possible D gene (5 bases). Deletions cut 6 bases from V and 10 bases from J, with 19 bases between. The CDR3 is 14 amino acids. The V gene's germline CDR1 is GTSNPN and CDR2 SVGIG (reference sequence). The CDR3 sequence: CACAPGSVRSPLHF. DNA for the CDR3: TGTGCCTGTGCTCCAGGGTCGGTACGGTCACCCCTCCACTTT.

The gene calls are TRBV15 and TRBJ2-4; 7 bases are shared with TRBD2. Germline V lookup: CDR1 LNHNV, CDR2 YYDKDF (reference sequence). V gave up 5 bases and J gave up 2 bases; unmatched junction bases: 3. The CDR3 has 14 residues. CDR3 protein: CATSSGGTKNIQYF. The CDR3, as DNA: TGTGCCACCAGCTCCGGGGGGACCAAAAACATTCAGTACTTC.

This rearrangement joins TRBV5-1 to TRBJ2-1, with D possibly matching TRBD2 (6 bases). The CDR3 runs 13 residues. The germline V and J ends were trimmed by 7 bases and 6 bases, with 14 bases remaining between them. Germline V lookup: CDR1 SGHRS, CDR2 YFSETQ. CDR3 sequence (DNA): TGCGCCAGCTCCCCCCCCGGGGGCAATGAGCAGTTCTTC. Amino acids: CASSPPGGNEQFF.

The chain joins TRBV5-5 to TRBJ2-5, with TRBD1 matching over 8 bases. The length of the CDR3 is 16 residues. The V gene's germline CDR1 is SGHKS and CDR2 YYEKEE (reference sequence). The V gene end was trimmed by 0 bases and the J gene end by 4 bases; junction bases not matched to a gene: 8. The CDR3 nucleotides read TGTGCCAGCAGCTTGGCTGGGCAGGGGGCGGGAGAGACCCAGTACTTC. It is translated as CASSLAGQGAGETQYF. The full variable domain, completed using reference TRBV5-5 and TRBJ2-5, is DAGVTQSPTHLIKTRGQQVTLRCSPISGHKSVSWYQQVLGQGPQFIFQYYEKEERGRGNFPDRFSARQFPNYSSELNVNALLLGDSALYLCASSLAGQGAGETQYFGPGTRLLVL.

This clone appeared a single time. The CDR3 loop reads CASSGGTPRGETQYF. CDR3 in DNA: TGTGCCAGCAGCGGCGGGACCCCGAGGGGTGAGACCCAGTACTTC. The chain joins TRBV9 to TRBJ2-5; tentative D call: TRBD2 (6 bases). The CDR3 length is 15 residues. Trimming took 3 bases from V and 5 from J, leaving 17 bases between them. Germline CDR1 is SGDLS and CDR2 is YYNGEE.

The chain joins TRBV10-3 to TRBJ2-1; TRBD2 matches 11 bases. CDR3 length: 18 residues. The J segment lost 2 bases and the V segment lost 3 bases, leaving 9 bases of the junction unmatched. Per germline, CDR1 ENHRY and CDR2 SYGVKD. The CDR3 coding sequence is TGTGCCATCAGTGACCCCGTCACTAGCGGGGGAACCTACAATGAGCAGTTCTTC. It codes for CAISDPVTSGGTYNEQFF.

The V and J genes are TRBV11-2 and TRBJ2-6, with D perhaps matching TRBD2 (7 bases). V dropped 4 bases and J dropped 2 bases, with 21 bases sitting between them. CDR1 is SGHAT and CDR2 is FQNNGV in the germline V gene. This CDR3 has 19 residues. In DNA form, the CDR3 reads TGTGCCAGCAGCTCCCCGGTGGGGGGGCGGTACGCTGGGGCCAACGTCCTGACTTTC. It specifies CASSSPVGGRYAGANVLTF. Complete variable domain (other parts from reference TRBV11-2 and TRBJ2-6): EAGVAQSPRYKIIEKRQSVAFWCNPISGHATLYWYQQILGQGPKLLIQFQNNGVVDDSQLPKDRFSAERLKGVDSTLKIQPAKLEDSAVYLCASSSPVGGRYAGANVLTFGAGSRLTVL.

V and J are TRBV28 and TRBJ2-7; tentative D call: TRBD1 (6 bases). Germline V lookup: CDR1 MDHEN, CDR2 SYDVKM. The germline V and J ends were trimmed by 5 bases and 3 bases, with 11 bases remaining between them. The CDR3 contains 13 residues. The CDR3 DNA reads TGTGCCAGCAGTAACCAGGGGCACTACGAGCAGTACTTC. As protein: CASSNQGHYEQYF.

The chain carries TRBV4-3 and TRBJ2-1, with TRBD2 as a possible D gene (5 bases). Per the germline V gene, CDR1 is LGHNA and CDR2 is YSLEER. This CDR3 region has 16 residues. V gave up 0 bases and J gave up 4 bases, with 13 bases separating them. The CDR3 sequence is CASSQDSVGRYNEQFF. Written as DNA, the CDR3 is TGCGCCAGCAGCCAAGATTCGGTGGGGAGATACAATGAGCAGTTCTTC.